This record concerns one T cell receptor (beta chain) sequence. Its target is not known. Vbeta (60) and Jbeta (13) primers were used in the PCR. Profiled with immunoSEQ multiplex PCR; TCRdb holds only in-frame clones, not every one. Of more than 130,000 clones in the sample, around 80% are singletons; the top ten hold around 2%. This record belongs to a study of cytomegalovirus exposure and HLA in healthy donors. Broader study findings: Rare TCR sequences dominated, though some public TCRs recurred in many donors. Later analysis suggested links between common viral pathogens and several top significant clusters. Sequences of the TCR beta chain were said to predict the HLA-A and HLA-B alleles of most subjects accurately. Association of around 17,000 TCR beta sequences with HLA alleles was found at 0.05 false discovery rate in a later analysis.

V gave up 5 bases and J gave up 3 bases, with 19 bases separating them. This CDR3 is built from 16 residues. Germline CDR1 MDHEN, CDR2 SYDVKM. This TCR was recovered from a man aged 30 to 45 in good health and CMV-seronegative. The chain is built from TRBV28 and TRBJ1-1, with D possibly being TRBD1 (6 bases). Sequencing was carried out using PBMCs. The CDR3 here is CASSTPPTGKDTEAFF. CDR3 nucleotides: TGTGCCAGCAGTACTCCCCCTACAGGGAAGGACACTGAAGCTTTCTTT.